This is a list of T cell receptor beta chains from one sample in a study of blood T cell repertoires in COVID-19. Generated by immunoSEQ multiplex PCR, the TCRdb table keeps only in-frame clones and is missing some. The sample carries 25,000 to 30,000 clones, around three quarters recorded once. Specimen: peripheral blood. The receptors stem from a man aged 70 or older with acute or convalescent COVID-19. Each CDR3 is given with its conserved first and last residue. The D gene is left open where the match is weak. The listing skips clone size in some rows; elsewhere it reads once, few, many or a size class.

CDR3 protein: CASSLRTRGKTTYEQYF
CDR3 DNA: TGTGCCAGCAGCTTAAGAACCAGGGGAAAAACGACCTACGAGCAGTACTTC
D gene: .
V gene: TRBV7-3
clone size: .
J gene: TRBJ2-7

CDR3 protein: CASRKRGGSGNEQFF
CDR3 DNA: TGTGCCAGCAGAAAGCGGGGGGGCTCCGGCAATGAGCAGTTCTTC
D gene: TRBD2
V gene: TRBV5-4
clone size: .
J gene: TRBJ2-1

CDR3 protein: CASSMEVPRPGWNTEAFF
CDR3 DNA: TGTGCCAGTAGTATGGAGGTCCCAAGGCCTGGTTGGAACACTGAAGCTTTCTTT
D gene: .
V gene: TRBV19
clone size: .
J gene: TRBJ1-1

CDR3 protein: CASSLDGRADTQYF
CDR3 DNA: TGCGCCAGCAGCTTGGACGGGAGGGCAGATACGCAGTATTTT
D gene: TRBD2
V gene: TRBV5-1
clone size: .
J gene: TRBJ2-3

CDR3 protein: CASSLDGMFGYTF
CDR3 DNA: TGTGCCAGCTCGCTGGACGGGATGTTCGGCTACACCTTC
D gene: .
V gene: TRBV18
clone size: once
J gene: TRBJ1-2

CDR3 protein: CASSALGGGTDKNIQYF
CDR3 DNA: TGTGCCAGCAGCGCCCTCGGCGGGGGGACCGACAAAAACATTCAGTACTTC
D gene: TRBD2
V gene: TRBV7-9
clone size: .
J gene: TRBJ2-4

CDR3 protein: CASRSQEKLFF
CDR3 DNA: TGTGCCAGCAGATCCCAAGAAAAACTGTTTTTT
D gene: .
V gene: TRBV28
clone size: .
J gene: TRBJ1-4

CDR3 protein: CASSKGQGAGNTIYF
CDR3 DNA: TGCGCCAGCAGTAAAGGACAGGGAGCAGGAAACACCATATATTTT
D gene: TRBD1
V gene: TRBV5-1
clone size: .
J gene: TRBJ1-3

CDR3 protein: CAWSLKGATGNTIYF
CDR3 DNA: TGTGCCTGGAGTCTGAAGGGGGCAACGGGAAACACCATATATTTT
D gene: TRBD1
V gene: TRBV30
clone size: .
J gene: TRBJ1-3

CDR3 protein: CASSLAGGGAAGELFF
CDR3 DNA: TGCGCCAGCAGCTTGGCCGGCGGGGGGGCCGCCGGGGAGCTGTTTTTT
D gene: TRBD2
V gene: TRBV5-1
clone size: .
J gene: TRBJ2-2

CDR3 protein: CASSVASSARRETQYF
CDR3 DNA: TGTGCCAGCAGCGTAGCCAGTAGCGCTCGACGAGAGACCCAGTACTTC
D gene: .
V gene: TRBV9
clone size: few
J gene: TRBJ2-5

CDR3 protein: CASSLLRGSGTGELFF
CDR3 DNA: TGTGCCAGTAGCCTCCTCAGGGGATCTGGGACCGGGGAGCTGTTTTTT
D gene: .
V gene: TRBV19
clone size: few
J gene: TRBJ2-2

CDR3 protein: CASSPGGGLNTEAFF
CDR3 DNA: TGTGCCAGCAGCCCGGGAGGGGGACTGAACACTGAAGCTTTCTTT
D gene: .
V gene: TRBV11-3
clone size: few
J gene: TRBJ1-1

CDR3 protein: CASSKDLREPGPNPPRIGELFF
CDR3 DNA: TGTGCCAGCAGCAAAGATTTGAGGGAACCCGGTCCAAACCCCCCTAGAATCGGGGAGCTGTTTTTT
D gene: .
V gene: TRBV21-1
clone size: .
J gene: TRBJ2-2

CDR3 protein: CASSPSEEENEKLFF
CDR3 DNA: TGTGCCAGCAGCCCCTCCGAAGAAGAGAATGAAAAACTGTTTTTT
D gene: .
V gene: TRBV21-1
clone size: .
J gene: TRBJ1-4

CDR3 protein: CASTFRRMGPMNTEAFF
CDR3 DNA: TGTGCCAGCACCTTCCGCCGAATGGGGCCGATGAACACTGAAGCTTTCTTT
D gene: .
V gene: TRBV2
clone size: .
J gene: TRBJ1-1

CDR3 protein: CASSPRDTSYNSPLHF
CDR3 DNA: TGTGCCAGCAGCCCCCGGGACACCTCCTATAATTCACCCCTCCACTTT
D gene: .
V gene: TRBV16
clone size: .
J gene: TRBJ1-6

CDR3 protein: CASILTGLNTGELFF
CDR3 DNA: TGTGCCAGCATTTTAACAGGGTTAAACACCGGGGAGCTGTTTTTT
D gene: .
V gene: TRBV6-5
clone size: .
J gene: TRBJ2-2

CDR3 protein: CASSQEGGRANEQFF
CDR3 DNA: TGTGCCAGCAGCCAAGAGGGCGGGAGGGCAAATGAGCAGTTCTTC
D gene: TRBD2
V gene: TRBV3-1/TRBV3-2
clone size: few
J gene: TRBJ2-1

CDR3 protein: CASSPGLAQAKNIQYF
CDR3 DNA: TGCGCCAGCAGCCCGGGACTAGCGCAAGCCAAAAACATTCAGTACTTC
D gene: TRBD2
V gene: TRBV4-3
clone size: medium-sized
J gene: TRBJ2-4

CDR3 protein: CASSPVIGTSGYEQYF
CDR3 DNA: TGTGCCAGCTCACCAGTTATTGGGACTAGCGGGTACGAGCAGTACTTC
D gene: TRBD2
V gene: TRBV18
clone size: .
J gene: TRBJ2-7

CDR3 protein: CASTKRGMNTEAFF
CDR3 DNA: TGTGCCAGCACAAAAAGGGGGATGAACACTGAAGCTTTCTTT
D gene: .
V gene: TRBV6-5
clone size: .
J gene: TRBJ1-1

CDR3 protein: CATSDFGGQAGEETQYF
CDR3 DNA: TGTGCCACCAGTGATTTCGGGGGGCAGGCCGGAGAAGAGACCCAGTACTTC
D gene: .
V gene: TRBV24-1
clone size: .
J gene: TRBJ2-5

CDR3 protein: CASSLDGGLNTEAFF
CDR3 DNA: TGCGCCAGCAGCTTGGATGGAGGTTTGAACACTGAAGCTTTCTTT
D gene: .
V gene: TRBV5-1
clone size: .
J gene: TRBJ1-1

CDR3 protein: CAWKGGQGASNQPQHF
CDR3 DNA: TGTGCCTGGAAAGGAGGACAGGGGGCGAGCAATCAGCCCCAGCATTTT
D gene: TRBD1
V gene: TRBV30
clone size: .
J gene: TRBJ1-5

CDR3 protein: CASSSPYIDRSGYTF
CDR3 DNA: TGTGCCAGCAGTTCACCGTACATCGACAGGTCGGGCTACACCTTC
D gene: .
V gene: TRBV6-2/TRBV6-3
clone size: .
J gene: TRBJ1-2

CDR3 protein: CASSQGQHTEAFF
CDR3 DNA: TGTGCCAGCAGCCAAGGACAGCACACTGAAGCTTTCTTT
D gene: .
V gene: TRBV14
clone size: .
J gene: TRBJ1-1

CDR3 protein: CASSYASTGIYGYTF
CDR3 DNA: TGTGCCAGCAGTTACGCCTCGACAGGGATCTATGGCTACACCTTC
D gene: TRBD1
V gene: TRBV6-2/TRBV6-3
clone size: .
J gene: TRBJ1-2

CDR3 protein: CASSRTAGANYGYTF
CDR3 DNA: TGTGCCAGCAGTCGGACGGCGGGAGCTAACTATGGCTACACCTTC
D gene: .
V gene: TRBV6-2/TRBV6-3
clone size: few
J gene: TRBJ1-2

CDR3 protein: CASSQWGANTEAFF
CDR3 DNA: TGTGCCAGCAGCCAGTGGGGCGCGAACACTGAAGCTTTCTTT
D gene: .
V gene: TRBV14
clone size: .
J gene: TRBJ1-1

CDR3 protein: CASSWFGSQETQYF
CDR3 DNA: TGCGCCAGCAGCTGGTTTGGGAGTCAAGAGACCCAGTACTTC
D gene: .
V gene: TRBV5-1
clone size: few
J gene: TRBJ2-5

CDR3 protein: CASSFGGSRETQYF
CDR3 DNA: TGTGCCAGCAGCTTTGGCGGGAGCAGGGAGACCCAGTACTTC
D gene: TRBD2
V gene: TRBV7-9
clone size: .
J gene: TRBJ2-5

CDR3 protein: CASSGPSSEQYF
CDR3 DNA: TGTGCCAGCAGCGGACCTAGCAGCGAGCAGTACTTC
D gene: .
V gene: TRBV7-2
clone size: few
J gene: TRBJ2-7

CDR3 protein: CASRLSGGISTDTQYF
CDR3 DNA: TGCGCCAGTCGATTATCGGGTGGAATTTCCACAGATACGCAGTATTTT
D gene: .
V gene: TRBV5-1
clone size: .
J gene: TRBJ2-3

CDR3 protein: CAIGYRDDGGELFF
CDR3 DNA: TGTGCCATCGGCTACAGGGATGATGGCGGGGAGCTGTTTTTT
D gene: .
V gene: TRBV10-3
clone size: .
J gene: TRBJ2-2

CDR3 protein: CASGIGTVPYNEQFF
CDR3 DNA: TGTGCCAGCGGAATCGGGACTGTTCCCTACAATGAGCAGTTCTTC
D gene: .
V gene: TRBV7-3
clone size: .
J gene: TRBJ2-1

CDR3 protein: CASSSVGSGRDEQFF
CDR3 DNA: TGTGCCAGCAGTTCCGTTGGTAGCGGTCGAGATGAGCAGTTCTTC
D gene: .
V gene: TRBV27
clone size: once
J gene: TRBJ2-1

CDR3 protein: CASSSTQGLMSGYTF
CDR3 DNA: TGTGCCAGCAGCTCAACCCAGGGATTAATGAGTGGCTACACCTTC
D gene: .
V gene: TRBV11-2
clone size: .
J gene: TRBJ1-2

CDR3 protein: CASSPGVSDTQYF
CDR3 DNA: TGTGCCAGCAGCCCAGGGGTATCAGATACGCAGTATTTT
D gene: .
V gene: TRBV7-3
clone size: .
J gene: TRBJ2-3

CDR3 protein: CASSLGRGRGGHTDTQYF
CDR3 DNA: TGTGCCAGCAGCTTAGGCCGGGGACGCGGGGGACATACAGATACGCAGTATTTT
D gene: .
V gene: TRBV11-2
clone size: .
J gene: TRBJ2-3

CDR3 protein: CASSLVVWGVPRFVYEQYF
CDR3 DNA: TGTGCCAGCAGCTTGGTGGTCTGGGGGGTACCGAGGTTTGTCTACGAGCAGTACTTC
D gene: .
V gene: TRBV5-5
clone size: few
J gene: TRBJ2-7

CDR3 protein: CASSHISESYEQYF
CDR3 DNA: TGTGCCAGCAGCCACATAAGCGAGTCCTACGAGCAGTACTTC
D gene: .
V gene: TRBV4-2
clone size: .
J gene: TRBJ2-7

CDR3 protein: CASSLRGRTGNSPLHF
CDR3 DNA: TGTGCCAGCAGCCTAAGAGGGCGGACAGGGAATTCACCCCTCCACTTT
D gene: TRBD1
V gene: TRBV7-2
clone size: .
J gene: TRBJ1-6

CDR3 protein: CASSLLPGSSYEQYF
CDR3 DNA: TGTGCCAGCAGCTTGTTGCCAGGTAGCTCCTACGAGCAGTACTTC
D gene: .
V gene: TRBV5-6
clone size: .
J gene: TRBJ2-7

CDR3 protein: CASSKGTDYQPQHF
CDR3 DNA: TGTGCCAGTAGTAAGGGGACAGACTATCAGCCCCAGCATTTT
D gene: TRBD1
V gene: TRBV19
clone size: once
J gene: TRBJ1-5